Described below is a single T cell receptor (beta chain) sequence and its context. V shed 5 bases and J 4 bases; nucleotides not matched to a gene: 11. The CDR3 sequence is 18 residues long. This record comes from a study of Tregs in tolerant kidney transplant recipients. The data were produced by immunoSEQ multiplex PCR, yet TCRdb's version contains in-frame clones alone and is incomplete. The data contain about 110,000 clones, around 90% of them singletons. Sequenced material: CD4+ T cells from blood, taken before the transplant. The V call is TRBV6-7, the J call TRBJ2-3; 14 bases map to TRBD2. TRBV6-7 counts as an open reading frame of uncertain function. This TCR was sampled from a human donor who received a combined kidney and bone marrow transplant. CDR3 sequence reads: CASSPPRRLAGGPDTQYF. For the CDR3, the DNA is TGTGCCAGCAGTCCACCACGGCGACTAGCGGGAGGGCCAGATACGCAGTATTTT.